This TCR beta chain came from a study of CD8 T cells in Susac syndrome. Patients with stable or active relapsing-remitting disease, all of them treatment-naive, made up the multiple sclerosis controls. V lost 5 bases and J 7 bases, leaving 20 bases between the germline ends. Germline CDR1 reads SEHNR; CDR2 reads FQNEAQ (reference sequence). CDR3 length equals 16 residues. Concerning this clonotype itself: Its specificity is not known.

Notes on the study in general: The study admitted that it had a relatively small number of individuals in its TCR sequencing and HLA analysis.

RNA in amounts of roughly 0.45 to 1 ug was reverse transcribed with random hexamers. Amplification of TCR beta CDR3 across 54 Vbeta and 13 Jbeta was performed with immunoSEQ multiplex PCR. From the immunoSEQ multiplex PCR reads, TCRdb called clonotypes with MiXCR, one entry per CDR3 protein. The repertoire holds hundreds of thousands of distinct CDR3 sequences, with approximately 89% as singletons. The sequence came from a human donor with multiple sclerosis. The sample comprised CD8+ T cells from PBMCs. This chain connects TRBV7-9 to TRBJ1-4, with a weak D call TRBD1 (5 bases). CDR3 nucleotides: TGTGCCAGCAGCCCCCGGCGGGGCAACGGGAGTGAAAAACTGTTTTTT. Protein sequence: CASSPRRGNGSEKLFF. The full variable domain, completed using reference TRBV7-9 and TRBJ1-4, is DTGVSQNPRHKITKRGQNVTFRCDPISEHNRLYWYRQTLGQGPEFLTYFQNEAQLEKSRLLSDRFSAERPKGSFSTLEIQRTEQGDSAMYLCASSPRRGNGSEKLFFGSGTQLSVL.